What follows describes a single T cell receptor (beta chain). The antigen remains undetermined. PCR amplification relied on 60 Vbeta primers (plus 13 Jbeta primers). The protocol was immunoSEQ multiplex PCR, while the TCRdb copy is restricted to in-frame clones and leaves out a portion. The data hold 150,000 to 180,000 clones, with 70% to 80% observed a single time. With V trimmed by 0 bases and J by 5 bases, 4 bases remained unmatched. The CDR3 loop spans 16 amino acids. Germline lookup yields CDR1 MGHRA and CDR2 YSYEKL. This sample stems from a study of cytomegalovirus exposure and HLA in healthy donors. Regarding the study as a whole: Indistinguishability led to the exclusion of some V segments, TRBV6-2 and TRBV6-3 included. Later analysis found that TCR beta chains associated with HLA were more clonally expanded than other, equally common chains. Earlier analysis found most TCR beta V segments productive about 87% or about 30% of the time. Some public TCRs appeared in many individuals, while most sequences were rare.

The clonotype originates from a woman in her forties in good health and CMV-seronegative. The rearrangement uses TRBV4-1 and TRBJ2-2; 9 nucleotides align to TRBD1. Sequenced input: PBMCs. CDR3 loop: CASSQDSGTGTGELFF. CDR3 DNA: TGCGCCAGCAGCCAAGATTCCGGGACAGGGACCGGGGAGCTGTTTTTT.